Following are 18 T cell receptor beta chains from one sample sequenced in a study of vaccination and CD4 T cells after COVID-19. Sequenced with the Oncomine TCR Beta short-read assay was DNA taken from cultured CD4+ T cells. Via MiXCR, TCRdb re-called the PCR reads, giving one row per CDR3 protein. The sample gives about 3,900 distinct CDR3 sequences, under 30% of which show up once; about 15% is in the top ten. No antigen has been assigned to these receptors. Treatment in this sample: approximately nine-day PBMC culture with coronavirus spike peptide pools or control peptides (ViraFEST assay). From the unexposed donor, CD4+ T cells were collected ahead of the COVID-19 pandemic (2011-2018). The sequenced material came from CD4+ T cells from blood, cultured in vitro. Every receptor here comes from a human donor in good health.

By share, this clonotype ranks as large. The chain carries TRBV20-1 and TRBJ2-6, with D perhaps matching TRBD2 (6 bases). Per germline, CDR1 DFQATT and CDR2 SNEGSKA (reference sequence). With 7 bases removed from V and 0 bases from J, the gap between germline ends came to 16 bases. The CDR3 runs 16 residues. CDR3 nucleotide sequence: TGCAGTGGCCAGTACCGGGGACTCTCTGGGGCCAACGTCCTGACTTTC. Protein product: CSGQYRGLSGANVLTF.

This clonotype has more than one count but fewer than ten. V gene TRBV11-1 combines with J gene TRBJ2-5; TRBD2 matches 12 bases. V shed 5 bases, J shed 1 base, and the junction held 5 bases outside the gene matches. The CDR3 has 16 residues. Germline V gene sequence: CDR1 SGHAT, CDR2 FQDESV (reference sequence). CDR3 sequence reads: CASSARLAGVQETQYF. The CDR3 DNA reads as TGTGCCAGCAGCGCAAGACTAGCGGGGGTCCAAGAGACCCAGTACTTC.

Sample share makes this clonotype medium-sized. The CDR3 reads CSARGHNNSPLHF. CDR3 nucleotides: TGCAGTGCTAGAGGACATAATAATTCACCCCTCCACTTT. The chain has TRBV20-1 and TRBJ1-6, with no clear D. Looked up from germline, CDR1 is DFQATT and CDR2 is SNEGSKA (reference sequence). The ends were cut back, 1 base at V and 5 bases at J, with 6 bases in the middle. This CDR3 comprises 13 residues.

In this sample, this clonotype is medium-sized (0.01 to 0.1%). The chain is built from TRBV7-3 and TRBJ1-1; tentatively, D is TRBD1 (5 bases). Trimming took off 4 bases at V and 4 bases at J, with 13 bases between the two ends. The CDR3 sequence is 14 residues long. Germline values: CDR1 SGHTA, CDR2 FQGTGA. This CDR3 reads CASSSGGRGTEAFF. CDR3 DNA: TGTGCCAGCAGCTCGGGTGGTAGGGGCACTGAAGCTTTCTTT.

This clonotype is medium-sized. The gene calls are TRBV6-1 and TRBJ2-5, with 9 bases matching TRBD2. V shed 5 bases and J 5 bases; nucleotides not matched to a gene: 6. The CDR3 is 14 amino acids. Germline V gene data show CDR1 as MNHNS and CDR2 as SASEGT. CDR3 sequence reads: CASSRLAGSETQYF. The CDR3 DNA follows: TGTGCCAGCAGTAGGCTAGCGGGATCGGAGACCCAGTACTTC.

The rearrangement joins TRBV20-1 to TRBJ2-5, with 7 bases identical to TRBD1. This CDR3 has 15 amino acids. Germline V gene lookup returns CDR1 DFQATT and CDR2 SNEGSKA (reference sequence). Losses at the gene ends were 3 bases for V and 3 bases for J; bases not matched to a gene: 10. CDR3 protein: CSASKGQSGEETQYF. CDR3 bases: TGCAGTGCTAGCAAGGGACAGTCAGGGGAAGAGACCCAGTACTTC.

In this sample, this clonotype turned up a few times. The rearrangement links TRBV7-9 to TRBJ2-3; 14 bases fit TRBD2. Losses at the gene ends were 6 bases for V and 14 bases for J; bases not matched to a gene: 10. Per germline, CDR1 SEHNR and CDR2 FQNEAQ (reference sequence). This CDR3 comprises 14 residues. CDR3 sequence: CASSSGTSGRRVYF. The CDR3 nucleotides read TGTGCCAGCAGTTCCGGGACTAGCGGGAGAAGGGTGTATTTT.

The chain is built from TRBV18 and TRBJ2-2; 7 bases are shared with TRBD1. The CDR3 extends over 17 amino acids. CDR1 and CDR2 from the germline V gene are KGHSH and LQKENI. Unmatched junction bases numbered 14, after V lost 4 bases and J lost 6 bases. The CDR3 DNA reads TGTGCCAGCTCACAACAAAAGATACAGGGGACGGCCGGGGAGCTGTTTTTT. This sequence encodes CASSQQKIQGTAGELFF.

V gene TRBV2 combines with J gene TRBJ2-7; 12 bases are shared with TRBD2. The CDR3 totals 16 residues. J was trimmed by 6 bases and V by 6 bases; bases with no gene match: 12. Per germline, CDR1 SNHLY and CDR2 FYNNEI. The CDR3 nucleotides read TGTGCCAGCAGCCAAACCTTACTAGCGGGAGGCCCCGAGCAGTACTTC. It encodes CASSQTLLAGGPEQYF.

This clonotype appeared a few times. CDR3 residues: CASSPIPGLAGGGEQYF. CDR3 nucleotides: TGCGCCAGCTCTCCAATCCCAGGACTAGCGGGAGGAGGCGAGCAGTACTTC. The chain is built from TRBV10-1 and TRBJ2-7, with 14 bases identical to TRBD2. The CDR3 is made up of 17 amino acids. Germline-derived CDR1 and CDR2 are WNHNN and SYGVQD (reference sequence). Trimming removed 8 bases from V and 6 bases from J; junction bases left unmatched: 15.

The V and J genes are TRBV12-5 and TRBJ1-1, with D maybe TRBD1 (5 bases). Germline CDR1 and CDR2: LGHNT and FRNRAP. The CDR3 sequence is 13 residues long. V was pared by 5 bases and J by 8 bases, with 15 bases between. CDR3 protein: CASGPSVGAEAFF. The CDR3 DNA sequence: TGTGCTAGTGGTCCGTCCGTCGGGGCCGAAGCTTTCTTT.

The V and J genes are TRBV18 and TRBJ2-1; TRBD2 aligns across 8 bases. The CDR3 loop spans 15 amino acids. V lost 2 bases and J lost 7; bases outside the gene matches: 7. Per germline, CDR1 KGHSH and CDR2 LQKENI. CDR3 sequence reads: CASSPYATSANEQFF. In DNA form, the CDR3 reads TGTGCCAGCTCACCATACGCGACTAGCGCTAATGAGCAGTTCTTC.

The chain is built from TRBV25-1 and TRBJ2-3; TRBD2 aligns across 12 bases. Trimming at V came to 6 bases and at J to 4 bases, leaving 11 bases not matched to a gene. Germline V gives CDR1 MGHDK, CDR2 SYGVNS. The CDR3 is 17 amino acids. In nucleotides, the CDR3 is TGTGCCAGCAGAGACCAGACTAGCGGGAGTGTTGCAGATACGCAGTATTTT. It specifies CASRDQTSGSVADTQYF.

This clonotype occurred a few times. DNA of the CDR3: TGTGCCAGCAGCTTAGAAGGGATGGGTTACAATGAGCAGTTCTTC. It specifies CASSLEGMGYNEQFF. V is TRBV7-2 and J is TRBJ2-1; D is uncertain. The ends were cut back, 1 base at V and 4 bases at J, with 11 bases in the middle. There are 15 residues in the CDR3. Germline lookup yields CDR1 SGHTA and CDR2 FQGNSA.

This clonotype was counted a single time. The gene calls are TRBV6-1 and TRBJ1-3; D gene ambiguous. Germline-derived CDR1 and CDR2 are MNHNS and SASEGT. Trimming stripped 6 bases from V and 11 bases from J, with 17 bases between. The CDR3 spans 13 residues. The CDR3 DNA follows: TGTGCCAGCAGCGAACCAGGAAGCCCCGCCATATATTTT. It codes for CASSEPGSPAIYF.

The gene calls are TRBV7-9 and TRBJ1-5; D is undetermined. Trimming removed 6 bases at V and 5 bases at J, with 17 bases between. The CDR3 contains 15 residues. Per germline, CDR1 SEHNR and CDR2 FQNEAQ (reference sequence). The DNA for the CDR3 is TGTGCCAGCAGTCCAACGGATGCCGGGGATCAGCCCCAGCATTTT. Its translation is CASSPTDAGDQPQHF.

This clonotype was counted between two and nine times. The V call is TRBV4-1, the J call TRBJ2-1, with TRBD2 matching 10 bases. CDR1 is MGHRA, CDR2 YSYEKL, per germline. The CDR3 extends over 16 amino acids. V shed 4 bases and J 5 bases; nucleotides not matched to a gene: 8. The CDR3 protein is CASSLYSGRNHNEQFF. In DNA, the CDR3 is TGCGCCAGCAGCCTATATAGCGGGAGGAACCACAATGAGCAGTTCTTC.

This clonotype is medium-sized by share. The gene calls are TRBV6-2 or TRBV6-3 and TRBJ1-5; D is unresolved. CDR1 is MNHEY and CDR2 is SVGEGT in the germline V gene. The germline V and J ends were trimmed by 5 bases and 3 bases, with 14 bases remaining between them. The CDR3 consists of 15 residues. The CDR3 protein is CASSVPELHNQPQHF. The CDR3 DNA sequence: TGTGCCAGCAGTGTCCCTGAGCTGCACAATCAGCCCCAGCATTTT.